This is a list of T cell receptor beta chains from one sample in a study of blood T cells in healthy people across ages. One entry per CDR3 protein, called by TCRdb with MiXCR from the 5' RACE reads. The table lists 790,000 or so distinct CDR3 sequences, 35% to 60% of them singletons, with approximately 18% in the top ten. Sequencing was carried out using blood. The source of these receptors is a man older than 75 in good health. The CDR3 runs from the conserved cysteine through the conserved F or W. A D gene is named only where the DNA matches it firmly. The size of a clone is reported for some rows only, either as once, few or many, or as a class for expanded clones.

size: many; D: TRBD1; V: TRBV29-1; CDR3: CSVAVRTGIVDTQYF
size: .; D: .; V: TRBV7-7; CDR3: CASSLAPSGAPQETQYF
size: .; D: TRBD2; V: TRBV7-2; CDR3: CASSLGLAGIETQYF
size: few; D: .; V: TRBV6-1; CDR3: CASTKRQETQYF
size: .; D: .; V: TRBV28; CDR3: CASRTSLGVNEQYF
size: .; D: .; V: TRBV7-8; CDR3: CAGSSRTDYEQYF
size: .; D: TRBD2; V: TRBV28; CDR3: CASRPDGLAGCEQYF
size: .; D: .; V: TRBV29-1; CDR3: CSVEARGGWNEQFF
size: few; D: TRBD2; V: TRBV24-1; CDR3: CATSDLPPGGGYNEQFF
size: .; D: TRBD2; V: TRBV30; CDR3: CAWSPPGLAGVGELFF
size: few; D: TRBD2; V: TRBV7-2; CDR3: CASSSPTSGRREQYF
size: .; D: .; V: TRBV5-6; CDR3: CASSPDAGGSYEQYF
size: .; D: TRBD2; V: TRBV7-9; CDR3: CASSQPEAGSYEQYF
size: once; D: .; V: TRBV5-1; CDR3: CASSLEDKTDTQYF
size: .; D: .; V: TRBV6-2/TRBV6-3; CDR3: CASTVPLLTSEQYF
size: .; D: .; V: TRBV10-3; CDR3: CATIKKARDGQFF
size: .; D: .; V: TRBV6-1; CDR3: CATKDSYNEQFF
size: many; D: .; V: TRBV7-2; CDR3: CASSPQGNQPQHF
size: .; D: .; V: TRBV25-1; CDR3: CASRGQKRTYEQYF
size: .; D: TRBD1; V: TRBV9; CDR3: CASSVGKGATDTQYF
size: .; D: TRBD2; V: TRBV11-1; CDR3: CASSARGGGTDTQYF
size: .; D: TRBD1; V: TRBV18; CDR3: CASSPDRVGQTDTQYF
size: .; D: TRBD2; V: TRBV27; CDR3: CASIPGGGIYEQYF
size: .; D: TRBD1; V: TRBV6-1; CDR3: CASSEDRGLGKLFF
size: .; D: .; V: TRBV20-1; CDR3: CSARGPGNPYEQYF
size: few; D: .; V: TRBV7-2; CDR3: CASSLVDGKGAQYF
size: few; D: TRBD2; V: TRBV18; CDR3: CASSPGGGLYEQYF
size: .; D: .; V: TRBV25-1; CDR3: CASSEYGRTQETQYF
size: few; D: TRBD2; V: TRBV4-3; CDR3: CASSQGPGGWETQYF
size: few; D: TRBD2; V: TRBV12-3/TRBV12-4; CDR3: CASSLGTRNEQYF
size: .; D: TRBD1; V: TRBV4-2; CDR3: CASSRSDRGLYGYTF
size: few; D: .; V: TRBV30; CDR3: CAWRPMAPNSPLHF
size: .; D: .; V: TRBV12-3/TRBV12-4; CDR3: CASSLRGAEAFF